The clone carrying this TCR beta chain has only a few counts. The antigen is undetermined. At one end the junction does not follow the germline gene, possibly because of a read error. Looked up from germline, CDR1 is MDHEN and CDR2 is SYDVKM. This CDR3 comprises 15 residues. The sample belongs to a study of post-analysis software for immune sequencing data. Study context: The cohort encompassed relapsing-remitting, secondary progressive and progressive-relapsing multiple sclerosis disease courses. Overall study results and limits: Compared against controls, patients with multiple sclerosis displayed significantly lower normalized Chao1 diversity. Compared with controls, patients had more of about 5 TRBV segments, including TRBV5-6, TRBV5-1 and TRBV20-1.

Unique molecular identifiers tagged the TCR beta cDNA libraries. From approximately 0.95 to 9.8 million T cells, 400,000 to 550,000 cDNA molecules were obtained. Each CDR3 protein is one row after TCRdb ran MiXCR on the PCR reads. This table holds approximately 730,000 distinct CDR3 sequences, about 43% found once. The rearrangement links TRBV28 to TRBJ2-4; possibly TRBD1 for D (6 bases). This TCR came from a girl aged 10-17 years with multiple sclerosis. Sequenced input: blood. CDR3 sequence: CASSLYRASKNIQYF. The CDR3 coding sequence is TGTGCCAGCAGCTTATACAGGGCGAGCAAAAACATTCAGTACTTC.